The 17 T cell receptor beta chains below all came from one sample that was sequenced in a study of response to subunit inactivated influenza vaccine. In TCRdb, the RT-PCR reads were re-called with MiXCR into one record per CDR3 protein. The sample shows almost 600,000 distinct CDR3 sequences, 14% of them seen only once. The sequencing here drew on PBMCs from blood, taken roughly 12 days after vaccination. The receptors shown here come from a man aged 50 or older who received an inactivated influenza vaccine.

Here the CDR3 reads CASSSRQHSTDTQYF. The CDR3 DNA reads as TGTGCCAGCAGCTCACGACAGCACAGCACAGATACGCAGTATTTT. J is TRBJ2-3 and V is TRBV5-6, with D possibly TRBD1 on 5 matching bases. The V end was cut by 3 bases, the J end by 0 bases, with 11 bases between. Germline V CDR1 and CDR2: SGHDT, YYEEEE. This CDR3 is built from 15 residues.

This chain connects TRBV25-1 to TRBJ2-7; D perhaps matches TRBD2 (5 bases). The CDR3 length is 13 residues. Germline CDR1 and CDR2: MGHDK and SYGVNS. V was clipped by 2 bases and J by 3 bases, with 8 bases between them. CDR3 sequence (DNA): TGTGCCAGCAGTGAAATGGGAGTCTACGAGCAGTACTTC. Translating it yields CASSEMGVYEQYF.

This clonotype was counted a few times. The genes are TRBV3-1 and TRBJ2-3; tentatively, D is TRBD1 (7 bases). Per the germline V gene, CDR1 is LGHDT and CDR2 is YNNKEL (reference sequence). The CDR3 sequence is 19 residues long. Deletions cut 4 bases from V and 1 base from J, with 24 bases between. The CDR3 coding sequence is TGTGCCAGCAGCCGGACCGCCGCCTCAGGGGGGTTCGGCACAGATACGCAGTATTTT. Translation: CASSRTAASGGFGTDTQYF.

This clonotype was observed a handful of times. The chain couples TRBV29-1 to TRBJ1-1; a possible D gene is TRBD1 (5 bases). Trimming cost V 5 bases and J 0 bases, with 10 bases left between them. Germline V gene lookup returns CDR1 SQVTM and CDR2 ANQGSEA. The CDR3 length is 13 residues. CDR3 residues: CSVMGVLNTEAFF. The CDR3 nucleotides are TGCAGCGTTATGGGGGTGTTGAACACTGAAGCTTTCTTT.

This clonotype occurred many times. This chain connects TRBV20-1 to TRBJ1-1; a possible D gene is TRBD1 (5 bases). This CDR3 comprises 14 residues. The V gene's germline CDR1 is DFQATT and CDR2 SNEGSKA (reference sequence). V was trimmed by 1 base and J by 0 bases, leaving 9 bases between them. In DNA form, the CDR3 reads TGCAGTGCTAGAGCTGGACATTTGAACACTGAAGCTTTCTTT. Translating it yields CSARAGHLNTEAFF.

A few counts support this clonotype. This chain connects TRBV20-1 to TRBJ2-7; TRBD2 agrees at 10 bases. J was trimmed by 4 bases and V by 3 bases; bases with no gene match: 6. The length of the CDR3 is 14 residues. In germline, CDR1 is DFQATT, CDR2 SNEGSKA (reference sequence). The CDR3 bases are TGCAGTGCTAGCGCGGGACTAGCGCGTTACGAGCAGTACTTC. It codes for CSASAGLARYEQYF.

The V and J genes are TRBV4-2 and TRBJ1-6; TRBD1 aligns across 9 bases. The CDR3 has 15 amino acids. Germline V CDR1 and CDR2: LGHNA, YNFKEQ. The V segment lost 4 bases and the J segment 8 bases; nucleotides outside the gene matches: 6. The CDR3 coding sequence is TGTGCCAGCAGCCGTTACCGGGACAGGGATTCACCCCTCCACTTT. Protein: CASSRYRDRDSPLHF.

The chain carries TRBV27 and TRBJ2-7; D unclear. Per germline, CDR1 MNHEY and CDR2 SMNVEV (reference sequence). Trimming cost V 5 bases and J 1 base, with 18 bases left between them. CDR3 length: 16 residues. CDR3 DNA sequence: TGTGCCAGCAGTCCTTTTGGGCAGACGACTTCCTACGAGCAGTACTTC. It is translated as CASSPFGQTTSYEQYF.

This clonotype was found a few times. The CDR3 DNA is TGTGCCAGCAGTTACTCGGCGGTAGATACGCAGTATTTT. Translation gives CASSYSAVDTQYF. The chain recombines TRBV6-6 with TRBJ2-3, with D unresolved. V gave up 0 bases and J gave up 5 bases, with 6 bases separating them. The V gene's germline CDR1 is MNHNY and CDR2 SVGAGI (reference sequence). The CDR3 extends over 13 amino acids.

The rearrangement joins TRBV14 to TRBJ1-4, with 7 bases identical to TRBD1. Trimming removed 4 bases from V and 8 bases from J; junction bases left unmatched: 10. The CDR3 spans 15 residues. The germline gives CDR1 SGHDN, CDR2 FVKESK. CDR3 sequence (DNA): TGTGCCAGCAGCCGAGGACAGGCTAAATCGGAAAAACTGTTTTTT. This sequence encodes CASSRGQAKSEKLFF.

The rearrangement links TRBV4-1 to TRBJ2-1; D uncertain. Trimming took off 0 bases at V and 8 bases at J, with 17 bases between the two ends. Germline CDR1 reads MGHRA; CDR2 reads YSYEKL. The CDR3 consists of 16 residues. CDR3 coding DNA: TGCGCCAGCAGCCAAGATGGGTACAAAATAACCGATGAGCAGTTCTTC. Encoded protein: CASSQDGYKITDEQFF.

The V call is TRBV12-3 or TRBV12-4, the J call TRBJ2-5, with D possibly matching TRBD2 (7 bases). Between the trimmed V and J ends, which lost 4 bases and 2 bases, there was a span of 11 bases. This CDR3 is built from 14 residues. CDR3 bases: TGTGCCAGCAGTTATAGGGGGGGTCAAGAGACCCAGTACTTC. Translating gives CASSYRGGQETQYF.

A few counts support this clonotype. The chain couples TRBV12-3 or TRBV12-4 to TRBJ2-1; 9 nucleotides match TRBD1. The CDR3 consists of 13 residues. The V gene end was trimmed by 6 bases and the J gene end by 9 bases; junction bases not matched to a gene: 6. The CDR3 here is CASSPGQGGEQFF. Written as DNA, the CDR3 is TGTGCCAGCAGCCCGGGACAGGGTGGTGAGCAGTTCTTC.

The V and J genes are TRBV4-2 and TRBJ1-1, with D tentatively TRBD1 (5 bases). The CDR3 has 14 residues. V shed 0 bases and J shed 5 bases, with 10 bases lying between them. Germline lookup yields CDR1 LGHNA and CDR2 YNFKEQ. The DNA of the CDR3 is TGTGCCAGCAGCCAAGATCGTCGGGGGACTGAAGCTTTCTTT. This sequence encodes CASSQDRRGTEAFF.

This CDR3 is CASSRDGGNYGYTF. The CDR3 bases are TGTGCCAGCAGTCGGGACGGAGGAAACTATGGCTACACCTTC. The chain couples TRBV12-3 or TRBV12-4 to TRBJ1-2; a weak D match, TRBD1 (5 bases). V lost 5 bases and J lost 2, with 12 bases in between. The CDR3 has 14 amino acids.

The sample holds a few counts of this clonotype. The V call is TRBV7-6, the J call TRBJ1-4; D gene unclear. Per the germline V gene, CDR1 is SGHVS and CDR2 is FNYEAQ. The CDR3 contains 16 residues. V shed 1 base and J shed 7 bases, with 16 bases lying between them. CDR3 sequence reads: CASSLGELRRPEKLFF. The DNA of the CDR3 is TGTGCCAGCAGCTTAGGAGAGCTACGGCGACCTGAAAAACTGTTTTTT.

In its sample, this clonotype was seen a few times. The CDR3 region is CASSLVGLLTDTQYF. Here the CDR3 DNA reads TGTGCCAGCAGCTTAGTTGGTCTCCTCACAGATACGCAGTATTTT. This chain uses TRBV7-9 with TRBJ2-3; no definite D call. CDR3 length equals 15 residues. Looked up from germline, CDR1 is SEHNR and CDR2 is FQNEAQ (reference sequence). With 1 base removed from V and 2 bases from J, the gap between germline ends came to 10 bases.